This record covers a single T cell receptor (beta chain). Its antigen is as yet unknown. Researchers prepared the TCRbeta library using unique molecular identifiers, the study reports. TCRdb re-derived calls from the PCR reads in MiXCR, one entry per CDR3 protein. The sample lists over 400,000 distinct CDR3 sequences, around two fifths occurring once. This entry belongs to a study of T-cell reconstitution after alpha-beta-depleted transplantation in children. Broader study findings: The study reportedly traced alpha-beta T cells about two months after transplant to several hundred expanded graft clones. Fresh T-cell production supplied most of the T-cell counts and diversity seen one year after transplant.

The V gene's germline CDR1 is MNHNS and CDR2 SASEGT. The CDR3 is 17 amino acids. With V trimmed by 7 bases and J by 5 bases, 17 bases remained unmatched. This receptor was obtained from a girl aged 2 to 10 with aplastic anemia, due to receive a stem cell transplant. The sample was PBMCs, taken before TCRalphabeta/CD19-depleted stem cell transplant. This sequence joins TRBV6-1 and TRBJ2-7, with 10 bases fitting TRBD1. The CDR3 spells CASTPYTPGQGKDEQYF. DNA of the CDR3: TGTGCCAGCACCCCTTATACACCGGGACAGGGGAAAGACGAGCAGTACTTC.